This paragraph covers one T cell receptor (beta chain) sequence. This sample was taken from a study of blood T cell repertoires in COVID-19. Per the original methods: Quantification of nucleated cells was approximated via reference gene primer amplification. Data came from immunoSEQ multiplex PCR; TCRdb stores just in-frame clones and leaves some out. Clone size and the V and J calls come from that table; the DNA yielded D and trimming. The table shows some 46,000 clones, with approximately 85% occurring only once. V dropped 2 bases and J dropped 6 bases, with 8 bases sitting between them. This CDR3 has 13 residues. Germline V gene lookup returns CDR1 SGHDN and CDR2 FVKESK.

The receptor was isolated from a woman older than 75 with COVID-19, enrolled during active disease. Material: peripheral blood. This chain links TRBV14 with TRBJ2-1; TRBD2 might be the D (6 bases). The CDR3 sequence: CASSQSGLNEQFF. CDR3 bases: TGTGCCAGCAGCCAAAGCGGGCTCAATGAGCAGTTCTTC.